This TCR beta chain was identified during a study of blood T cell repertoires in COVID-19. As for the study in general: Nucleic acid was either cDNA or gDNA, and it came from T cells, B-cell-depleted T cells, or PBMCs.

Sequencing used immunoSEQ multiplex PCR; TCRdb keeps in-frame clones, though not all of them. The repertoire holds more than 200,000 clones, 88% seen once, with around 3.7% in the top ten. This clone has just one count. Exposed participants came across a COVID-19 case within 2 weeks before study entry. Germline V CDR1 and CDR2: LNHDA, SQIVND (reference sequence). The ends were cut back, 0 bases at V and 4 bases at J, with 9 bases in the middle. The CDR3 loop spans 15 amino acids. Sequenced input: PBMCs or T cells enriched from blood (not recorded which). This chain joins TRBV19 and TRBJ2-2; perhaps TRBD2 as D (5 bases). This TCR derives from a woman in her 30s who had been exposed to COVID-19. CDR3 sequence (DNA): TGTGCCAGTAGTATAGATTCTGGGAGCACCGGGGAGCTGTTTTTT. Amino acids: CASSIDSGSTGELFF.